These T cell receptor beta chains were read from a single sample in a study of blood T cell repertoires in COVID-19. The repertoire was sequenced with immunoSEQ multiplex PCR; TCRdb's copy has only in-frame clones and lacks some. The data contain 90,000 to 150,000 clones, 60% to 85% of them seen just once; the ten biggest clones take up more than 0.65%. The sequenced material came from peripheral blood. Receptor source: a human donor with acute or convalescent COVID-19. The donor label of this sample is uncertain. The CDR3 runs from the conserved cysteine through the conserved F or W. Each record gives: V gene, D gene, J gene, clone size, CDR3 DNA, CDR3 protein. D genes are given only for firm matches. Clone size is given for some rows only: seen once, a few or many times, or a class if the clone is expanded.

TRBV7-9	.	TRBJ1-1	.	TGTGCCAGCAGCCCACAAAGTACAGACGCAGATGAAGCTTTCTTT	CASSPQSTDADEAFF
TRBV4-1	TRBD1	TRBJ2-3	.	TGCGCCAGCAGGTACAGGGGGAGCACAGATACGCAGTATTTT	CASRYRGSTDTQYF
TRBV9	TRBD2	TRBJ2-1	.	TGTGCCAGCAGCGGGACTAGCGGGTTGAGCTCCTACAATGAGCAGTTCTTC	CASSGTSGLSSYNEQFF
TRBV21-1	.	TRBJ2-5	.	TGTGCCAGCAGCTTATGGACAGGGGGCGAGACCCAGTACTTC	CASSLWTGGETQYF
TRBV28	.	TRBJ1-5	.	TGTGCCAGCAGTCCACCCCCTTGGCAGTCCAATCAGCCCCAGCATTTT	CASSPPPWQSNQPQHF
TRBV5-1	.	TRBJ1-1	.	TGCGCCAGCAGTGGAGGGGCTGGCACGGACACTGAAGCTTTCTTT	CASSGGAGTDTEAFF
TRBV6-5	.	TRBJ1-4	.	TGTGCCAGCAGTCTCAGGCGAGGGTATGAAAAACTGTTTTTT	CASSLRRGYEKLFF
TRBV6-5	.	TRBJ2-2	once	TGTGCCAGCGCAGAAGACACCGGGGAGCTGTTTTTT	CASAEDTGELFF
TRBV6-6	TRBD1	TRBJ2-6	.	TGTGCCAGCAGTCCGTGGACAGGCTCTGGGGCCAACGTCCTGACTTTC	CASSPWTGSGANVLTF
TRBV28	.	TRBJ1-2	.	TGTGCCAGCAGTCCTTCAGACGGGTACTATGGCTACACCTTC	CASSPSDGYYGYTF
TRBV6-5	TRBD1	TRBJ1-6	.	TGTGCCAGCAGGCCGGACAGGGGAAATTCACCCCTCCACTTT	CASRPDRGNSPLHF
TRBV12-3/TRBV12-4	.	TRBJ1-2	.	TGTGCCAGCAGTTTGACCCGGGGGTATGGCTACACCTTC	CASSLTRGYGYTF
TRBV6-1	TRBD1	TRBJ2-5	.	TGTGCCAGCAGTGAAGGCGCTTGGGACAGGCTACAAGAGACCCAGTACTTC	CASSEGAWDRLQETQYF
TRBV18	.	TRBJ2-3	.	TGTGCCAGCTCACCAATCCCCGCCAAACACACAGATACGCAGTATTTT	CASSPIPAKHTDTQYF
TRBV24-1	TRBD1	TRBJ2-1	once	TGTGCCACCAGTGACCCGGGACAGGGATTAGATGCAAATGAGCAGTTCTTC	CATSDPGQGLDANEQFF
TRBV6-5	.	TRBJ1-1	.	TGTGCCAGCAGACAGGTAGAAACTGAAGCTTTCTTT	CASRQVETEAFF
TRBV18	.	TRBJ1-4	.	TGTGCCAGCTCAAAACCCGGAGGGGAAAAACTGTTTTTT	CASSKPGGEKLFF
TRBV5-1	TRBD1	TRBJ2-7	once	TGCGCCAGCAGCCCCGAAAGGACAGGGGGCTTCCACGAGCAGTACTTC	CASSPERTGGFHEQYF
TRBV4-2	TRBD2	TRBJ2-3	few	TGTGCCAGCAGCCAAGAAGGAGCGGGGGGCTCAGATACGCAGTATTTT	CASSQEGAGGSDTQYF
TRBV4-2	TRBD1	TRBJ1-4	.	TGTGCCAGCAGCCAAGCACAGGGGGATGAAAAACTGTTTTTT	CASSQAQGDEKLFF
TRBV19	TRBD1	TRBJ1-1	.	TGTGCCAGTAGTCCGGGACAGGGTTTGTACGCTGAAGCTTTCTTT	CASSPGQGLYAEAFF
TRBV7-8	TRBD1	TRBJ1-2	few	TGTGCCAGCAGCCGACAGGGGGCCGGTGGCTACACCTTC	CASSRQGAGGYTF
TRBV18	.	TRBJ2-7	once	TGTGCCAGCTCACCCGGACCGGGGGAGCAGTACTTC	CASSPGPGEQYF
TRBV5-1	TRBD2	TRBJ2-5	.	TGCGCCAGCAGCTTGGTGCTAGCGGGGGGGCTGAAGACCCAGTACTTC	CASSLVLAGGLKTQYF
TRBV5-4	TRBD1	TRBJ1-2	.	TGTGCCAGCAGCTTGGGAGGGGGCAGGGACTATGGCTACACCTTC	CASSLGGGRDYGYTF
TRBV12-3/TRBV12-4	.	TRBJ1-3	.	TGTGCCAGCAGTTCCCAGGGTAGCCTCTCATATTTT	CASSSQGSLSYF
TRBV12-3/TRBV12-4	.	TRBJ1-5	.	TGTGCCAGCAGTTTGGGGACAAATCAGCCCCAGCATTTT	CASSLGTNQPQHF
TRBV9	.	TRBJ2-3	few	TGTGCCAGCAGCGTTTCCAGGGGGGGCACAGATACGCAGTATTTT	CASSVSRGGTDTQYF
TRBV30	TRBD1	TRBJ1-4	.	TGTGCCTGGGGACCCCAGGGGGCTGGGGAAAAACTGTTTTTT	CAWGPQGAGEKLFF